Each of the 5 T cell receptor beta chains below was sequenced from the same sample in a study of vaccination and CD4 T cells after COVID-19. No antigen has been identified for these receptors. Once obtained from cultured CD4+ T cells, the DNA was sequenced using the Oncomine TCR Beta short-read assay. It was cultured CD4+ T cells from which genomic DNA was extracted. One entry per CDR3 protein results from TCRdb running MiXCR on the PCR reads. The table includes about 11,000 distinct CDR3 sequences, approximately 29% detected once. Described treatment: approximately nine-day PBMC culture with coronavirus spike peptide pools or control peptides (ViraFEST assay). The unexposed donor's CD4+ T cells were collected before the COVID-19 pandemic (2011-2018). The specimen was CD4+ T cells from blood, cultured in vitro. The origin of the receptors is a human donor in good health.

The V and J genes are TRBV28 and TRBJ1-5; D gene uncertain. The CDR3 is 12 residues long. CDR1 is MDHEN and CDR2 is SYDVKM in the germline V gene. Trimming took 2 bases from V and 3 from J, leaving 2 bases between them. The CDR3 nucleotides read TGTGCCAGCAGTTTAGTCAATCAGCCCCAGCATTTT. Protein: CASSLVNQPQHF.

This clonotype was observed a few times. The CDR3 here is CASREIAGVDAGTDTQYF. The CDR3 DNA sequence: TGTGCCTCCAGGGAGATAGCGGGAGTGGATGCGGGCACAGATACGCAGTATTTT. This chain links TRBV6-4 with TRBJ2-3, with 9 bases matching TRBD2. The CDR3 spans 18 residues. With V trimmed by 11 bases and J by 1 base, 19 bases remained unmatched. Germline CDR1 is MRHNA and CDR2 is SNTAGT.

On this clonotype: The junction differs from germline at one of its ends, possibly a read error. The J gene is TRBJ2-7, the V gene TRBV20-1; 7 bases are shared with TRBD1. The CDR3 is made up of 15 amino acids. In germline, CDR1 is DFQATT, CDR2 SNEGSKA (reference sequence). This chain's CDR3 is CNARVLSYRGYEQYF. The CDR3 DNA follows: TGCAATGCTAGAGTGCTTTCGTACAGGGGCTACGAGCAGTACTTC.

This clonotype was detected a few times. J is TRBJ2-5 and V is TRBV12-3 or TRBV12-4; D uncertain. This CDR3 is built from 16 residues. The ends were cut back, 5 bases at V and 1 base at J, with 17 bases in the middle. CDR3 loop: CASSRTLGPTQETQYF. CDR3 in DNA: TGTGCCAGCAGTCGCACCCTCGGGCCCACCCAAGAGACCCAGTACTTC.

This clonotype was picked up a small number of times. The gene calls are TRBV20-1 and TRBJ1-5; D is uncertain. The CDR3 totals 12 residues. V shed 5 bases and J shed 10 bases, with 15 bases lying between them. CDR1 is DFQATT and CDR2 is SNEGSKA in the germline V gene (reference sequence). CDR3 region: CSAPGRIEPQHF. CDR3 in DNA: TGCAGTGCTCCGGGCCGGATCGAACCCCAGCATTTT.